The 30 T cell receptor beta chains listed next were all sequenced from one sample in a study of vaccination and CD4 T cells after COVID-19. Sequenced with the Oncomine TCR Beta short-read assay was DNA taken from cultured CD4+ T cells. TCRdb analysed the PCR reads with MiXCR anew, one entry per CDR3 protein. The sample consists of 6,500 to 10,000 distinct CDR3 sequences, less than 50% of them appearing once. The antigens these receptors bind are not known. Treatment of the sample: approximately 9-day PBMC culture with coronavirus spike peptide pools or control peptides (ViraFEST assay). Unexposed donor CD4+ T cells predated the COVID-19 pandemic, collected 2011-2018. The specimen was CD4+ T cells from blood, cultured in vitro. Receptors were obtained from a human donor in good health.

This chain connects TRBV19 to TRBJ2-1, with 13 nucleotides matching TRBD2. CDR1 and CDR2 from the germline V gene are LNHDA and SQIVND (reference sequence). The V gene end was trimmed by 6 bases and the J gene end by 9 bases; junction bases not matched to a gene: 14. CDR3 length: 17 residues. The CDR3 here is CASSPKSGTSGVGEQFF. The CDR3, as DNA: TGTGCCAGTAGCCCGAAATCCGGGACTAGCGGGGTGGGTGAGCAGTTCTTC.

This clonotype was counted a few times. This chain uses TRBV15 with TRBJ2-1; tentatively, D is TRBD1 (6 bases). The germline gives CDR1 LNHNV, CDR2 YYDKDF (reference sequence). The CDR3 is 17 residues long. V shed 2 bases and J shed 5 bases, with 19 bases lying between them. CDR3 amino acids: CATSRWGQGTGDNEQFF. The CDR3 nucleotides are TGTGCCACCAGCAGATGGGGGCAGGGAACTGGGGACAATGAGCAGTTCTTC.

The CDR3 region is CASSPGHNQPQHF. The DNA of the CDR3 is TGTGCCAGCTCACCAGGGCACAATCAGCCCCAGCATTTT. The V and J genes are TRBV18 and TRBJ1-5; D remains unclear. V lost 2 bases and J 3 bases, leaving 5 bases between the germline ends. Germline V gene sequence: CDR1 KGHSH, CDR2 LQKENI. The CDR3 is 13 amino acids.

This chain uses TRBV6-2 or TRBV6-3 with TRBJ2-2; D might be TRBD2 (6 bases). With 6 bases removed from V and 7 bases from J, the gap between germline ends came to 9 bases. Germline CDR1 MNHEY, CDR2 SVGEGT. The CDR3 sequence is 12 residues long. DNA for the CDR3: TGTGCCAGCAGGGCGGGGATCGGGGAGCTGTTTTTT. This translates into CASRAGIGELFF.

The count of this clonotype is one. The genes are TRBV5-4 and TRBJ2-3, with D hard to call. The germline V gene encodes CDR1 SGHNT and CDR2 YYREEE (reference sequence). Between the trimmed V and J ends, which lost 0 bases and 8 bases, there was a span of 16 bases. CDR3 length: 15 residues. The CDR3 loop reads CASSLASVVRSTQYF. In DNA, the CDR3 is TGTGCCAGCAGCTTGGCCTCGGTAGTCCGGAGTACGCAGTATTTT.

Of note for this clonotype: It is likely a read error, because the conserved phenylalanine at the end of the CDR3 is missing. The CDR3 sequence is CASSNTGGAAYGYTL. The CDR3 DNA follows: TGTGCCAGCAGCAATACAGGGGGCGCTGCCTATGGCTACACCCTC. The chain recombines TRBV11-2 with TRBJ1-2; 9 bases agree with TRBD1. The CDR3 contains 15 residues. The germline gives CDR1 SGHAT, CDR2 FQNNGV. J was trimmed by 4 bases and V by 5 bases; bases with no gene match: 8.

The chain has TRBV4-2 and TRBJ1-2; D remains unclear. This CDR3 comprises 14 residues. The V end lost 2 bases, the J end lost 0 bases, and 7 bases lay between the germline ends. Germline assignment: CDR1 LGHNA and CDR2 YNFKEQ. The CDR3 sequence: CASSQYTSNYGYTF. In DNA, the CDR3 is TGTGCCAGCAGCCAATATACGTCTAACTATGGCTACACCTTC.

The J gene is TRBJ2-5, the V gene TRBV7-2; D remains unclear. Germline V gene lookup returns CDR1 SGHTA and CDR2 FQGNSA. The V end was cut by 5 bases, the J end by 3 bases, with 4 bases between. The CDR3 spans 11 residues. The CDR3 coding sequence is TGTGCCAGCAGCGCCGAAGAGACCCAGTACTTC. As protein: CASSAEETQYF.

The rearrangement uses TRBV29-1 and TRBJ1-6, with D possibly TRBD1 on 6 matching bases. The CDR3 loop spans 19 amino acids. Germline V gene lookup returns CDR1 SQVTM and CDR2 ANQGSEA. V was pared by 5 bases and J by 2 bases, with 25 bases between. The CDR3 nucleotides read TGCAGCGTTAAGTTAGAGGGGGGGGGTTCAGGCCCCTATAATTCACCCCTCCACTTT. It codes for CSVKLEGGGSGPYNSPLHF.

The CDR3 DNA sequence: TGTGCCAGCAGCTTAGGTGAGGTCCCCTTCTACAATGAGCAGTTCTTC. Encoded protein: CASSLGEVPFYNEQFF. The chain couples TRBV7-9 to TRBJ2-1; D remains ambiguous. This CDR3 region has 16 residues. CDR1 and CDR2 (germline): SEHNR, FQNEAQ (reference sequence). The ends were cut back, 1 base at V and 3 bases at J, with 13 bases in the middle.

The rearrangement joins TRBV6-4 to TRBJ2-5, with a weak D call TRBD2 (5 bases). V was shortened by 4 bases and J by 2 bases, with 8 bases between the two germline ends. The CDR3 runs 13 residues. Per germline, CDR1 MRHNA and CDR2 SNTAGT. The CDR3 nucleotides are TGTGCCAGCAGTGTCCGGGATCAAGAGACCCAGTACTTC. Translated: CASSVRDQETQYF.

Note on this clonotype: One end of the junction varies from germline; a read error may be responsible. The chain uses TRBV20-1 and TRBJ2-7, with 12 bases identical to TRBD2. CDR3 length equals 14 residues. In germline, CDR1 is DFQATT, CDR2 SNEGSKA (reference sequence). CDR3 region: CSARGLAGSYEQYF. CDR3 nucleotides: TGCAGTGCAAGAGGACTAGCGGGATCTTACGAGCAGTACTTC.

This clonotype was picked up a small number of times. This chain joins TRBV28 and TRBJ1-1, with 11 bases that match TRBD1. The CDR3 sequence is 14 residues long. The trim removed 7 bases at V and 2 bases at J, leaving 3 bases unmatched. Per germline, CDR1 MDHEN and CDR2 SYDVKM. CDR3 in amino acids: CASMDRGPNTEAFF. As DNA, the CDR3 is TGTGCCAGCATGGACAGGGGGCCTAACACTGAAGCTTTCTTT.

This rearrangement joins TRBV7-6 to TRBJ2-2; D is unclear. V was cut by 9 bases and J by 3 bases, with 14 bases left in between. This CDR3 contains 14 residues. Germline V gene lookup returns CDR1 SGHVS and CDR2 FNYEAQ. CDR3 coding DNA: TGTGCCAGTAGTTTGAGCCGATACACCGGGGAGCTGTTTTTT. Amino acids: CASSLSRYTGELFF.

The chain links TRBV10-3 to TRBJ1-2; D is perhaps TRBD1 (5 bases). This CDR3 has 14 residues. The germline V and J ends were trimmed by 6 bases and 4 bases, with 15 bases remaining between them. Germline lookup yields CDR1 ENHRY and CDR2 SYGVKD. The CDR3 here is CAIRDFRRGYGYTF. For the CDR3, the DNA is TGTGCCATCAGAGACTTTCGGAGGGGCTATGGCTACACCTTC.

The rearrangement uses TRBV25-1 and TRBJ1-2; 9 bases line up with TRBD1. After removal of 6 bases from V and 6 bases from J, the junction contained 8 bases not matched to a gene. The CDR3 is 14 residues long. CDR1 is MGHDK and CDR2 is SYGVNS in the germline V gene. CDR3 amino acids: CASSSDRGGDGYTF. CDR3 bases: TGTGCCAGCAGCAGCGACAGGGGGGGCGATGGCTACACCTTC.

CDR3 sequence: CASSSPDRDEPQHF. The CDR3 DNA sequence: TGCGCCAGCAGTTCCCCGGACAGGGATGAGCCCCAGCATTTT. The chain uses TRBV10-2 and TRBJ1-5; TRBD1 aligns across 8 bases. Looked up from germline, CDR1 is WSHSY and CDR2 is SAAADI. V was pared by 5 bases and J by 8 bases, with 8 bases of the junction left unmatched. CDR3 length: 14 residues.

V and J are TRBV19 and TRBJ1-2; 7 bases align to TRBD1. Germline loops: CDR1 LNHDA, CDR2 SQIVND (reference sequence). Germline trimming cut 4 bases from V and 4 bases from J; bases unmatched to any gene: 9. The CDR3 runs to 15 residues. CDR3 DNA sequence: TGTGCCAGTAGTACTGCGGTTAGACAGGGCTATGGCTACACCTTC. It translates to CASSTAVRQGYGYTF.

This chain links TRBV20-1 with TRBJ2-7; 7 nucleotides agree with TRBD1. Germline CDR1 and CDR2: DFQATT and SNEGSKA (reference sequence). V gave up 3 bases and J gave up 4 bases; unmatched junction bases: 12. This CDR3 has 15 amino acids. This CDR3 reads CSASDPTGKTYEQYF. CDR3 nucleotide sequence: TGCAGTGCTAGTGATCCGACAGGGAAAACTTACGAGCAGTACTTC.

The chain couples TRBV2 to TRBJ2-2; D is possibly TRBD2 (6 bases). This CDR3 is 15 amino acids long. Germline V gives CDR1 SNHLY, CDR2 FYNNEI. Trimming removed 6 bases from V and 5 bases from J, with 16 bases in between. CDR3 protein: CASRGGSPLTGELFF. CDR3 DNA sequence: TGTGCCAGCAGGGGAGGCAGCCCACTGACCGGGGAGCTGTTTTTT.

This chain joins TRBV6-5 and TRBJ1-4; 8 bases align to TRBD1. Germline V CDR1 and CDR2: MNHEY, SVGAGI. The junction had 2 bases not matched to a gene; V was cut back by 3 bases and J by 8 bases. This CDR3 spans 13 amino acids. CDR3: CASSYTGGEKLFF. The CDR3 bases are TGTGCCAGCAGTTATACAGGGGGAGAAAAACTGTTTTTT.

This chain uses TRBV28 with TRBJ1-1; D is unresolved. The V end was cut by 5 bases, the J end by 2 bases, with 9 bases between. Germline CDR1 is MDHEN and CDR2 is SYDVKM. This CDR3 is 13 amino acids long. The CDR3 is CASSPRFNTEAFF. CDR3 nucleotides: TGTGCCAGCAGTCCGCGGTTCAACACTGAAGCTTTCTTT.

The CDR3 DNA sequence: TGTGCCAGCAGTGAAGTGACAGACAATCAGCCCCAGCATTTT. Encoded protein: CASSEVTDNQPQHF. The chain couples TRBV6-1 to TRBJ1-5; tentatively, D is TRBD1 (5 bases). The V and J ends lost 1 base and 3 bases respectively, with 7 bases between them. This CDR3 comprises 14 residues. Germline V gene sequence: CDR1 MNHNS, CDR2 SASEGT.

This sequence joins TRBV24-1 and TRBJ2-3, with 9 bases identical to TRBD1. V lost 7 bases and J lost 6; bases outside the gene matches: 7. Germline V gives CDR1 KGHDR, CDR2 SFDVKD. The CDR3 loop spans 14 amino acids. CDR3 sequence (DNA): TGTGCCACCAGCCCCGGGACAGGGCGCGATACGCAGTATTTT. This gives the protein CATSPGTGRDTQYF.

The chain is built from TRBV25-1 and TRBJ1-3; D is ambiguous. Germline CDR1 MGHDK, CDR2 SYGVNS. The length of the CDR3 is 15 residues. Trimming pared 3 bases from V and 0 bases from J, leaving 9 bases between. The DNA for the CDR3 is TGTGCCAGCAGTGATGGGCAGAACTCTGGAAACACCATATATTTT. Protein sequence: CASSDGQNSGNTIYF. The full variable domain, its missing parts supplied by reference TRBV25-1 and TRBJ1-3, is EADIYQTPRYLVIGTGKKITLECSQTMGHDKMYWYQQDPGMELHLIHYSYGVNSTEKGDLSSESTVSRIRTEHFPLTLESARPSHTSQYLCASSDGQNSGNTIYFGEGSWLTVV.

By share of the sample, this clonotype is medium-sized. The V and J genes are TRBV7-7 and TRBJ2-5; 10 positions match TRBD2. The CDR3 loop spans 17 amino acids. Germline assignment: CDR1 SSHAT and CDR2 FNYEAQ (reference sequence). Unmatched junction bases numbered 7, after V lost 1 base and J lost 2 bases. CDR3 amino acids: CASSLGRLAGEQETQYF. DNA of the CDR3: TGTGCCAGCAGCTTAGGTCGCCTAGCGGGGGAGCAAGAGACCCAGTACTTC.

The chain uses TRBV2 and TRBJ1-2, with D hard to call. Trimming took 1 base from V and 8 from J, leaving 11 bases between them. The CDR3 length is 13 residues. CDR1 is SNHLY and CDR2 is FYNNEI in the germline V gene. The CDR3 region has the DNA TGTGCCAGCAGTGAAGATTTAGAACCCGGCTACACCTTC. It yields the protein CASSEDLEPGYTF.

The rearrangement joins TRBV7-8 to TRBJ2-3; D is perhaps TRBD1 (5 bases). The CDR3 runs 16 residues. Germline V gene lookup returns CDR1 SGHVS and CDR2 FQNEAQ. V lost 5 bases, J lost 2 bases, and 17 bases lay in between. CDR3 bases: TGTGCCAGCAGCCCCAGTCGACAGCTGAACACAGATACGCAGTATTTT. Translating it yields CASSPSRQLNTDTQYF.

The genes are TRBV2 and TRBJ1-2, with D unresolved. The CDR3 runs to 13 residues. V was clipped by 4 bases and J by 6 bases, with 12 bases between them. CDR1 SNHLY and CDR2 FYNNEI come from the germline V gene. The CDR3 is CASSVVARDGYTF. The CDR3 region has the DNA TGTGCCAGCAGTGTAGTGGCAAGGGATGGCTACACCTTC.

The rearrangement joins TRBV7-8 to TRBJ1-2, with unresolved D. This CDR3 comprises 14 residues. With 2 bases removed from V and 0 bases from J, the gap between germline ends came to 7 bases. The V gene's germline CDR1 is SGHVS and CDR2 FQNEAQ. The CDR3 region has the DNA TGTGCCAGCAGCTTACGCAGCTCTAACTATGGCTACACCTTC. It codes for CASSLRSSNYGYTF.